One sample yielded the 17 T cell receptor beta chains listed below, sequenced in a study of T cell repertoires in cytomegalovirus infection. TCRdb re-called the reads through MiXCR, storing one row per CDR3 protein. Of approximately 910,000 distinct CDR3 sequences listed, roughly 30% are singletons. No antigen is known for these receptors. The sample was cultured CD8+ T cells from PBMCs, taken from culture after CMV antigen stimulation. Source of these receptors: a human donor in good health (CMV status not recorded). Some clones in this sample may be carry-over from other donors' samples.

The CDR3 DNA is TGTGCCAGCAGTTTTCTGTCGAGGGAGACCCAGTACTTC. Its protein product is CASSFLSRETQYF. V gene TRBV12-3 or TRBV12-4 combines with J gene TRBJ2-5; no firm D call. Trimming removed 3 bases at V and 5 bases at J, with 10 bases between. This CDR3 spans 13 amino acids.

The table lists this clonotype with many counts. This rearrangement joins TRBV12-3 or TRBV12-4 to TRBJ1-1; a weak D match, TRBD1 (5 bases). The CDR3 totals 17 residues. Between the trimmed V and J ends, which lost 1 base and 11 bases, there was a span of 26 bases. CDR3 in DNA: TGTGCCAGCAGTTTAGAGGGTAGTGGGGGGTGGGGGGTTAAGGCTTTCTTT. This codes for CASSLEGSGGWGVKAFF.

This clonotype showed up just a few times. The chain has TRBV4-3 and TRBJ1-2; no reliable D call. Per germline, CDR1 LGHNA and CDR2 YSLEER. V was cut by 2 bases and J by 8 bases, with 12 bases left in between. The CDR3 has 13 amino acids. CDR3 protein: CASSQNPEEGYTF. The CDR3 bases are TGCGCCAGCAGCCAAAACCCAGAGGAAGGCTACACCTTC.

The rearrangement joins TRBV27 to TRBJ1-5, with D maybe TRBD1 (5 bases). Trimming took off 6 bases at V and 5 bases at J, with 11 bases between the two ends. CDR1 and CDR2 from the germline V gene are MNHEY and SMNVEV (reference sequence). This CDR3 is 13 amino acids long. The CDR3 nucleotides are TGTGCCAGCAGCAGCCGGGGCCATCAGCCCCAGCATTTT. Translation: CASSSRGHQPQHF.

This clonotype appeared many times. V usage is TRBV12-3 or TRBV12-4 and J usage is TRBJ2-5; D gene ambiguous. V shed 1 base and J shed 7 bases, with 13 bases lying between them. The CDR3 runs to 14 residues. CDR3 coding DNA: TGTGCCAGCAGTTTAGTACTACCCACGGGGACCCAGTACTTC. This codes for CASSLVLPTGTQYF.

This clonotype was counted between two and nine times. The chain recombines TRBV6-1 with TRBJ2-7; 9 nucleotides align to TRBD1. This CDR3 comprises 13 residues. The germline V gene has CDR1 MNHNS and CDR2 SASEGT. V lost 5 bases, J lost 6 bases, and 5 bases stayed unmatched. The CDR3 region is CASSSGQGSEQYV. The CDR3 DNA reads as TGTGCCAGCAGTTCCGGACAGGGGTCCGAGCAGTACGTC.

This clonotype was seen a single time. The V call is TRBV14, the J call TRBJ2-7; D not certain. Germline-derived CDR1 and CDR2 are SGHDN and FVKESK. CDR3 length equals 17 residues. The ends were cut back, 0 bases at V and 2 bases at J, with 17 bases in the middle. The CDR3 nucleotides read TGTGCCAGCAGCCAAGATCTCCCTGCTAGGGCAACCTACGAGCAGTACTTC. The encoded protein is CASSQDLPARATYEQYF. Looking up the rest from reference TRBV14 and TRBJ2-7 gives the full variable domain: EAGVTQFPSHSVIEKGQTVTLRCDPISGHDNLYWYRRVMGKEIKFLLHFVKESKQDESGMPNNRFLAERTGGTYSTLKVQPAELEDSGVYFCASSQDLPARATYEQYFGPGTRLTVT.

The V call is TRBV6-5, the J call TRBJ2-5; 12 positions agree with TRBD2. V lost 0 bases, J lost 3 bases, and 8 bases stayed unmatched. CDR3 length: 18 residues. Germline assignment: CDR1 MNHEY and CDR2 SVGAGI. This CDR3 is CASSYSASGGALEETQYF. The CDR3 bases are TGTGCCAGCAGTTACTCGGCTAGCGGGGGGGCATTGGAAGAGACCCAGTACTTC.

The CDR3 protein is CASRRSHWTGEGSNSPLHF. CDR3 bases: TGTGCCAGCAGGCGATCCCACTGGACAGGCGAGGGATCTAATTCACCCCTCCACTTT. The genes are TRBV6-5 and TRBJ1-6; TRBD1 matches at 7 bases. The CDR3 runs to 19 residues. Germline CDR1 and CDR2: MNHEY and SVGAGI. V lost 6 bases, J lost 6 bases, and 20 bases stayed unmatched.

This clonotype came up a few times. The chain combines TRBV6-1 with TRBJ2-7, with 7 bases aligning to TRBD1. The CDR3 is 14 residues long. Looked up from germline, CDR1 is MNHNS and CDR2 is SASEGT. The junction had 10 bases not matched to a gene; V was cut back by 6 bases and J by 5 bases. As DNA, the CDR3 is TGTGCCAGCAGCCACAGGGGTTGGGGTGACGAGCAGTACTTC. Translated: CASSHRGWGDEQYF.

V is TRBV7-3 and J is TRBJ1-2; a weak D match, TRBD1 (5 bases). CDR1 SGHTA and CDR2 FQGTGA come from the germline V gene. Trimming cost V 5 bases and J 5 bases, with 21 bases left between them. The CDR3 totals 16 residues. The DNA of the CDR3 is TGTGCCAGCAGCATGGGGGTGACCGATTCGGAGTATGGCTACACCTTC. Translation gives CASSMGVTDSEYGYTF. The variable domain in full, with the rest retrieved from reference TRBV7-3 and TRBJ1-2, is GAGVSQTPSNKVTEKGKYVELRCDPISGHTALYWYRQSLGQGPEFLIYFQGTGAADDSGLPNDRFFAVRPEGSVSTLKIQRTERGDSAVYLCASSMGVTDSEYGYTFGSGTRLTVV.

V and J are TRBV12-3 or TRBV12-4 and TRBJ1-1; D gene uncertain. This CDR3 comprises 14 residues. V was cut by 3 bases and J by 1 base, with 9 bases left in between. The CDR3 DNA reads as TGTGCCAGCAGTTTTGTCGGCGAGAACACTGAAGCTTTCTTT. Translated: CASSFVGENTEAFF.

The rearrangement links TRBV28 to TRBJ1-5, with 9 nucleotides matching TRBD1. Trimming took 3 bases from V and 5 from J; bases not matched to a gene: 5. Germline loops: CDR1 MDHEN, CDR2 SYDVKM. CDR3 length equals 15 residues. The CDR3 sequence: CASSFIGQGHQPQHF. The CDR3 DNA is TGTGCCAGCAGTTTCATAGGACAGGGGCATCAGCCCCAGCATTTT. The full variable domain, completed using reference TRBV28 and TRBJ1-5, is DVKVTQSSRYLVKRTGEKVFLECVQDMDHENMFWYRQDPGLGLRLIYFSYDVKMKEKGDIPEGYSVSREKKERFSLILESASTNQTSMYLCASSFIGQGHQPQHFGDGTRLSIL.

This clonotype was detected a few times. The chain combines TRBV28 with TRBJ1-2; D call uncertain. Germline lookup yields CDR1 MDHEN and CDR2 SYDVKM. Trimming took off 4 bases at V and 7 bases at J, with 7 bases between the two ends. This CDR3 is built from 11 residues. The CDR3 coding sequence is TGTGCCAGCAGTTCAGACTTTGGCTACACCTTC. It specifies CASSSDFGYTF.

The rearrangement links TRBV20-1 to TRBJ1-1, with 8 bases that match TRBD1. The germline V gene encodes CDR1 DFQATT and CDR2 SNEGSKA (reference sequence). J lost 7 bases, V lost 0 bases, and 4 bases had no gene match. The length of the CDR3 is 13 residues. The CDR3 nucleotides are TGCAGTGCTAGAGACAAAGGACAGGGTGAAGCTTTCTTT. Translating gives CSARDKGQGEAFF.

This clonotype appeared many times. The chain joins TRBV6-8 to TRBJ1-2; no firm D call. V lost 1 base to trimming and J lost 0 bases, with 12 bases between them. This CDR3 is 16 amino acids long. Germline CDR1 and CDR2: MNHGY and SAAAGT. The CDR3, as DNA: TGTGCCAGCAGTTACTTTGAGGGAGACGCTAACTATGGCTACACCTTC. Encoded protein: CASSYFEGDANYGYTF.

J is TRBJ2-7 and V is TRBV10-3; D is perhaps TRBD2 (6 bases). The CDR3 is 18 amino acids. The V end was cut by 2 bases, the J end by 0 bases, with 20 bases between. The V gene's germline CDR1 is ENHRY and CDR2 SYGVKD. CDR3 bases: TGTGCCATCAGTGAGCCGTATACGAAGGTGGGAGGCTCCTACGAGCAGTACTTC. Translating it yields CAISEPYTKVGGSYEQYF.